This passage covers 31 T cell receptor beta chains from one sample sequenced in a study of blood T cell repertoires in COVID-19. TCRdb's table, derived via immunoSEQ multiplex PCR, lists solely in-frame clones and lacks some. The table includes about 180,000 clones, around 80% detected once. The sample taken for sequencing was PBMCs or T cells enriched from blood (not recorded which). These receptors were obtained from a man between 60 and 70 years old who had been exposed to COVID-19.

This rearrangement joins TRBV7-2 to TRBJ2-7, with 9 positions matching TRBD2. CDR1 and CDR2 from the germline V gene are SGHTA and FQGNSA. This CDR3 contains 15 residues. V was pared by 5 bases and J by 1 base, with 6 bases of the junction left unmatched. The CDR3 DNA is TGTGCCAGCAGCCTTAGCGGGAGCGTTTCCTACGAGCAGTACTTC. It specifies CASSLSGSVSYEQYF.

The V call is TRBV12-3 or TRBV12-4, the J call TRBJ2-5; a possible D gene is TRBD1 (5 bases). Trimming shortened V by 6 bases and J by 4 bases, and 12 bases separated the two germline ends. CDR3 length equals 13 residues. CDR3 nucleotide sequence: TGTGCCAGCAGCCTCAGGGTTGGAGAGACCCAGTACTTC. Encoded protein: CASSLRVGETQYF.

The V call is TRBV27, the J call TRBJ2-1; 7 nucleotides agree with TRBD1. The CDR3 runs to 15 residues. The germline CDR1 and CDR2 sequences are MNHEY and SMNVEV (reference sequence). V shed 4 bases and J 11 bases; nucleotides not matched to a gene: 14. Here the CDR3 reads CASSSSKTRTGQQFF. The DNA of the CDR3 is TGTGCCAGCAGTTCAAGCAAAACCAGGACAGGCCAGCAGTTCTTC.

This clone was counted only a few times. The CDR3 bases are TGTGCCAGCAGCTTAGCGGCCCACAAATCCTACGAGCAGTACTTC. Encoded protein: CASSLAAHKSYEQYF. This chain connects TRBV7-8 to TRBJ2-7; D uncertain. This CDR3 has 15 amino acids. The V and J ends lost 0 bases and 1 base respectively, with 10 bases between them. CDR1 SGHVS and CDR2 FQNEAQ come from the germline V gene.

The rearrangement links TRBV23-1 to TRBJ2-1, with 11 nucleotides matching TRBD2. TRBV23-1 is an ORF, with its function uncertain. CDR3 size: 23 residues. Losses at the gene ends were 7 bases for V and 2 bases for J; bases not matched to a gene: 28. The CDR3 coding sequence is TGCGCCAGCATCCGCTCCGAGATAGTAGCGGGAGGGCCTTCCGTGTACCCCTACAATGAGCAGTTCTTC. Protein: CASIRSEIVAGGPSVYPYNEQFF.

This clone was detected once. DNA of the CDR3: TGTGCCTGGAGTGCACGGACAGGATTGAATTCACCCCTCCACTTT. Translated, it gives CAWSARTGLNSPLHF. The chain uses TRBV30 and TRBJ1-6, with 7 bases lining up with TRBD1. Germline-derived CDR1 and CDR2 are GTSNPN and SVGIG (reference sequence). The V and J ends lost 1 base and 7 bases, in that order; junction bases with no gene match: 7. CDR3 length equals 15 residues.

The chain combines TRBV5-4 with TRBJ2-2; the match to TRBD1 covers 7 bases. Germline V gene lookup returns CDR1 SGHNT and CDR2 YYREEE (reference sequence). V trimming: 4 bases; J trimming: 6 bases; junction bases outside the gene matches: 3. The CDR3 is made up of 13 amino acids. The CDR3 is CASSRQGAGELFF. In nucleotides, the CDR3 is TGTGCCAGCAGCCGACAGGGTGCCGGGGAGCTGTTTTTT.

This clone was seen ten or more times. The chain uses TRBV27 and TRBJ1-6; 7 bases align to TRBD1. CDR1 MNHEY and CDR2 SMNVEV come from the germline V gene (reference sequence). The CDR3 is made up of 17 amino acids. J lost 5 bases, V lost 2 bases, and 9 bases had no gene match. CDR3 DNA sequence: TGTGCCAGCAGTTTAGCTGGGGCAGGGGGAAATAATTCACCCCTCCACTTT. Amino acids: CASSLAGAGGNNSPLHF.

The chain recombines TRBV5-1 with TRBJ2-1, with D perhaps matching TRBD1 (6 bases). Germline CDR1 is SGHRS and CDR2 is YFSETQ. With 4 bases removed from V and 7 bases from J, the gap between germline ends came to 18 bases. This CDR3 has 15 amino acids. The CDR3, as DNA: TGCGCCAGCAGCACCCTGAGAGGACAGCAAAATGAGCAGTTCTTC. Residues: CASSTLRGQQNEQFF.

This clone was seen more than once but under ten times. V is TRBV18 and J is TRBJ1-5; 11 nucleotides line up with TRBD1. Germline V CDR1 and CDR2: KGHSH, LQKENI. This CDR3 has 16 residues. J lost 2 bases, V lost 3 bases, and 3 bases had no gene match. CDR3 loop: CASSPGTGGGNQPQHF. CDR3 nucleotides: TGTGCCAGCTCACCCGGGACAGGGGGGGGCAATCAGCCCCAGCATTTT.

The rearrangement links TRBV28 to TRBJ1-4; TRBD1 aligns across 8 bases. V lost 4 bases to trimming and J lost 5 bases; unmatched junction nucleotides: 3. CDR3 length equals 14 residues. Germline V gives CDR1 MDHEN, CDR2 SYDVKM. The CDR3 region is CASSYTGGNEKLFF. The DNA of the CDR3 is TGTGCCAGCAGTTATACAGGGGGAAATGAAAAACTGTTTTTT.

The chain links TRBV7-3 to TRBJ1-6, with TRBD1 as a possible D gene (5 bases). The germline V and J ends were trimmed by 3 bases and 8 bases, with 11 bases remaining between them. Germline V gene lookup returns CDR1 SGHTA and CDR2 FQGTGA. The CDR3 covers 14 residues. The CDR3 region has the DNA TGTGCCAGCAGCTTCGGGGGGAACGATTCACCCCTCCACTTT. Translating it yields CASSFGGNDSPLHF.

The rearrangement uses TRBV19 and TRBJ2-7, with 13 bases aligning to TRBD2. The CDR3 loop spans 15 amino acids. Looked up from germline, CDR1 is LNHDA and CDR2 is SQIVND (reference sequence). J lost 4 bases, V lost 7 bases, and 7 bases had no gene match. The CDR3 loop is CASTRTSGSFYEQYF. Written as DNA, the CDR3 is TGTGCCAGTACCCGGACTAGCGGGAGCTTTTACGAGCAGTACTTC.

This chain links TRBV11-1 with TRBJ1-6; D possibly corresponds to TRBD1 (5 bases). Germline CDR1 is SGHAT and CDR2 is FQDESV (reference sequence). The CDR3 runs 16 residues. V shed 2 bases and J shed 9 bases, with 17 bases lying between them. Here the CDR3 reads CASSLLSFRVGSPLHF. The CDR3 coding sequence is TGTGCCAGCAGCTTATTGAGTTTCAGGGTCGGTTCACCCCTCCACTTT.

The chain uses TRBV5-1 and TRBJ2-7, with a weak D call TRBD2 (6 bases). V was pared by 0 bases and J by 3 bases, with 10 bases between. The CDR3 sequence is 14 residues long. CDR1 and CDR2 from the germline V gene are SGHRS and YFSETQ. Here the CDR3 reads CASSLEGLYYEQYF. The CDR3 DNA reads TGCGCCAGCAGCTTGGAGGGACTTTACTACGAGCAGTACTTC.

This clone has just a few counts. The chain employs TRBV27 and TRBJ2-7; 11 nucleotides agree with TRBD1. The CDR3 consists of 14 residues. Germline trimming cut 6 bases from V and 7 bases from J; bases unmatched to any gene: 8. The V gene's germline CDR1 is MNHEY and CDR2 SMNVEV (reference sequence). The CDR3 is CASRRGQGAGEQYF. As DNA, the CDR3 is TGTGCCAGCAGGCGAGGACAGGGGGCTGGGGAGCAGTACTTC.

Here the CDR3 reads CASSPQTSGTTDTQYF. The CDR3 bases are TGTGCCAGCAGTCCACAGACTAGCGGGACTACAGATACGCAGTATTTT. V is TRBV28 and J is TRBJ2-3; 11 positions match TRBD2. This CDR3 contains 16 residues. Looked up from germline, CDR1 is MDHEN and CDR2 is SYDVKM. V shed 5 bases, J shed 3 bases, and the junction held 7 bases outside the gene matches. The whole variable domain, remainder taken from reference TRBV28 and TRBJ2-3, is DVKVTQSSRYLVKRTGEKVFLECVQDMDHENMFWYRQDPGLGLRLIYFSYDVKMKEKGDIPEGYSVSREKKERFSLILESASTNQTSMYLCASSPQTSGTTDTQYFGPGTRLTVL.

The chain employs TRBV7-2 and TRBJ1-1, with D perhaps TRBD1 (6 bases). V was pared by 1 base and J by 7 bases, with 25 bases between. Germline CDR1 and CDR2: SGHTA and FQGNSA. The length of the CDR3 is 18 residues. Here the CDR3 DNA reads TGTGCCAGCAGCTTAGGACGACCCCACGATACAGGGAAGATTGAAGCTTTCTTT. Translation gives CASSLGRPHDTGKIEAFF. Supplemented by reference TRBV7-2 and TRBJ1-1, the full variable domain reads GAGVSQSPSNKVTEKGKDVELRCDPISGHTALYWYRQSLGQGLEFLIYFQGNSAPDKSGLPSDRFSAERTGGSVSTLTIQRTQQEDSAVYLCASSLGRPHDTGKIEAFFGQGTRLTVV.

The chain employs TRBV19 and TRBJ2-7; 10 bases map to TRBD2. CDR3 length equals 15 residues. Germline V lookup: CDR1 LNHDA, CDR2 SQIVND (reference sequence). Trimming at V came to 1 base and at J to 6 bases, leaving 6 bases not matched to a gene. The CDR3 coding sequence is TGTGCCAGTAGTATAGTGGCTAGCGGGAGTTCCGAGCAGTACTTC. It is translated as CASSIVASGSSEQYF.

This clone was picked up a small number of times. This sequence joins TRBV6-1 and TRBJ2-1; 8 bases agree with TRBD2. The CDR3 consists of 15 residues. The germline V gene encodes CDR1 MNHNS and CDR2 SASEGT. Germline trimming cut 2 bases from V and 7 bases from J; bases unmatched to any gene: 7. The CDR3 DNA reads TGTGCCAGCAGTGAAAGCCGTCTAGCGGGTAATGAGCAGTTCTTC. This encodes CASSESRLAGNEQFF.

The genes are TRBV25-1 and TRBJ2-1, with D maybe TRBD2 (5 bases). The CDR3 is made up of 13 amino acids. In germline, CDR1 is MGHDK, CDR2 SYGVNS. The V and J ends lost 5 bases and 8 bases respectively, with 13 bases between them. For the CDR3, the DNA is TGTGCCAGCAGTCGGGGTAGCCCAGATGAGCAGTTCTTC. It yields the protein CASSRGSPDEQFF.

This clone occurred once. This chain joins TRBV11-3 and TRBJ1-1; D ambiguous. Deletions cut 2 bases from V and 7 bases from J, with 5 bases between. The germline CDR1 and CDR2 sequences are SGHNT and YENEEA. The CDR3 is made up of 11 amino acids. CDR3 nucleotide sequence: TGTGCCAGCAGCTTATCCTATGAAGCTTTCTTT. It yields the protein CASSLSYEAFF.

V usage is TRBV6-5 and J usage is TRBJ2-5, with TRBD1 as a possible D gene (5 bases). Trimming cost V 8 bases and J 4 bases, with 20 bases left between them. The CDR3 runs to 15 residues. The germline CDR1 and CDR2 sequences are MNHEY and SVGAGI. The CDR3 DNA is TGTGCCAGCTCCCCTCGTGGGGCGAGAGGAGAGACCCAGTACTTC. Its translation is CASSPRGARGETQYF.

The genes are TRBV6-1 and TRBJ2-7; D not certain. CDR1 MNHNS and CDR2 SASEGT come from the germline V gene. The CDR3 consists of 15 residues. V was trimmed by 2 bases and J by 1 base, leaving 12 bases between them. The DNA of the CDR3 is TGTGCCAGCAGTGAATCTAGGCAGAGTTCCTACGAGCAGTACTTC. Translating it yields CASSESRQSSYEQYF.

This sequence joins TRBV15 and TRBJ2-7; the match to TRBD1 covers 11 bases. Germline CDR1 and CDR2: LNHNV and YYDKDF (reference sequence). Losses at the gene ends were 3 bases for V and 2 bases for J; bases not matched to a gene: 9. The CDR3 loop spans 17 amino acids. CDR3 protein: CATSRQPPGQGAYEQYF. The CDR3 DNA reads as TGTGCCACCAGCAGGCAACCGCCGGGACAGGGGGCCTACGAGCAGTACTTC.

V gene TRBV11-2 combines with J gene TRBJ2-7; 7 bases agree with TRBD2. Per germline, CDR1 SGHAT and CDR2 FQNNGV. V lost 1 base, J lost 6 bases, and 6 bases stayed unmatched. The CDR3 covers 14 residues. The CDR3 DNA reads as TGTGCCAGCAGCTTAGGTGTCGGGAGGCTCGAGCAGTACTTC. Protein product: CASSLGVGRLEQYF. Looking up the rest from reference TRBV11-2 and TRBJ2-7 gives the full variable domain: EAGVAQSPRYKIIEKRQSVAFWCNPISGHATLYWYQQILGQGPKLLIQFQNNGVVDDSQLPKDRFSAERLKGVDSTLKIQPAKLEDSAVYLCASSLGVGRLEQYFGPGTRLTVT.

This clone was seen a handful of times. The chain combines TRBV10-3 with TRBJ1-5; 10 nucleotides align to TRBD1. In germline, CDR1 is ENHRY, CDR2 SYGVKD. With 10 bases clipped from V and 3 bases from J, the junction kept 6 bases outside the gene matches. CDR3 length: 14 residues. For the CDR3, the DNA is TGTGCCACCACTGGGACAGGGGACAATCAGCCCCAGCATTTT. This codes for CATTGTGDNQPQHF.

This chain uses TRBV19 with TRBJ1-3; D is unclear. Looked up from germline, CDR1 is LNHDA and CDR2 is SQIVND (reference sequence). This CDR3 comprises 15 residues. V gave up 7 bases and J gave up 0 bases, with 13 bases separating them. The CDR3 DNA reads TGTGCCAGTACTGCCCGTGCGCTCTCTGGAAACACCATATATTTT. Its translation: CASTARALSGNTIYF.

V and J are TRBV19 and TRBJ2-7; tentatively, D is TRBD1 (5 bases). Germline CDR1 is LNHDA and CDR2 is SQIVND (reference sequence). CDR3 length: 16 amino acids. The V gene lost 1 base and the J gene lost 2 bases, with 15 bases spanning the gap. The CDR3 spells CASSIGPGRKTYEQYF. The CDR3 region has the DNA TGTGCCAGTAGTATAGGTCCAGGGCGCAAAACCTACGAGCAGTACTTC.

The CDR3 coding sequence is TGTGCCGGGCAAAGGGGGACAGGGGGAGGCACTGAAGCTTTCTTT. Translated: CAGQRGTGGGTEAFF. This chain joins TRBV6-5 and TRBJ1-1; 11 nucleotides match TRBD1. V dropped 11 bases and J dropped 4; count of bases not matched to a gene: 12. Germline lookup yields CDR1 MNHEY and CDR2 SVGAGI. The CDR3 loop spans 15 amino acids.

The chain employs TRBV19 and TRBJ1-3; D call uncertain. The CDR3 runs 13 residues. Looked up from germline, CDR1 is LNHDA and CDR2 is SQIVND (reference sequence). V was clipped by 6 bases and J by 8 bases, with 14 bases between them. CDR3 sequence: CASRQDSVDTIYF. The CDR3 region has the DNA TGTGCCAGTAGGCAGGACTCGGTAGACACCATATATTTT. Variable domain in full (rest from reference TRBV19 and TRBJ1-3): DGGITQSPKYLFRKEGQNVTLSCEQNLNHDAMYWYRQDPGQGLRLIYYSQIVNDFQKGDIAEGYSVSREKKESFPLTVTSAQKNPTAFYLCASRQDSVDTIYFGEGSWLTVV.